Listed below are T cell receptor beta chains from one sample, sequenced in a study of cytomegalovirus exposure and HLA in healthy donors. The assay was immunoSEQ multiplex PCR, and TCRdb's table has in-frame clones only and misses some. This sample has under 200,000 clones, with 82% found just once. Sequencing used PBMCs. These receptors were collected from a girl aged 2 to 9 in good health and CMV-seropositive. Each CDR3 is given with its conserved first and last residue. A D gene is named only where the DNA matches it firmly. Size tells how often a clone was seen (once, few, many) or the class of an expanded clone, and some rows leave it out.

clone_size: NA
cdr3_length: 16
j_call: TRBJ2-6
d_call: NA
v_call: TRBV13
cdr3_nt: TGTGCCAGCAGCTTTATGAGGAGTGCGGGGGCCAACGTCCTGACTTTC
cdr3_aa: CASSFMRSAGANVLTF

clone_size: NA
cdr3_length: 14
j_call: TRBJ2-5
d_call: NA
v_call: TRBV19
cdr3_nt: TGTGCCAGTAGTATCCGGGGGAGGACGGAGACCCAGTACTTC
cdr3_aa: CASSIRGRTETQYF

clone_size: few
cdr3_length: 14
j_call: TRBJ1-6
d_call: TRBD1
v_call: TRBV30
cdr3_nt: TGTGCCTGGAGTGTACGACAGGGACGCTCACCCCTCCACTTT
cdr3_aa: CAWSVRQGRSPLHF

clone_size: NA
cdr3_length: 16
j_call: TRBJ2-7
d_call: TRBD1
v_call: TRBV2
cdr3_nt: TGTGCCAGCAGTGAAACGTACAGGGGCCCCATGGGCGAGCAGTACTTC
cdr3_aa: CASSETYRGPMGEQYF

clone_size: NA
cdr3_length: 15
j_call: TRBJ2-1
d_call: TRBD2
v_call: TRBV30
cdr3_nt: TGTGCCTGGAGGTACGAGGCTAGCGGGTACAATGAGCAGTTCTTC
cdr3_aa: CAWRYEASGYNEQFF

clone_size: NA
cdr3_length: 17
j_call: TRBJ2-6
d_call: NA
v_call: TRBV2
cdr3_nt: TGTGCCAGCAGTGAAGCGCGTAGGGGTACTGGGGCCAACGTCCTGACTTTC
cdr3_aa: CASSEARRGTGANVLTF

clone_size: few
cdr3_length: 13
j_call: TRBJ2-2
d_call: NA
v_call: TRBV27
cdr3_nt: TGTGCCAGCAGTCTAGGAGACGTAGGGGAGCTGTTTTTT
cdr3_aa: CASSLGDVGELFF

clone_size: NA
cdr3_length: 14
j_call: TRBJ1-5
d_call: NA
v_call: TRBV2
cdr3_nt: TGTGCCAGCAGAAAACAGGTTAGCAATCAGCCCCAGCATTTT
cdr3_aa: CASRKQVSNQPQHF

clone_size: NA
cdr3_length: 12
j_call: TRBJ2-1
d_call: NA
v_call: TRBV5-8
cdr3_nt: TGTGCCAGCAGCATACTACGGGATGAGCAGTTCTTC
cdr3_aa: CASSILRDEQFF

clone_size: once
cdr3_length: 13
j_call: TRBJ2-7
d_call: NA
v_call: TRBV7-9
cdr3_nt: TGTGCCAGCAGCGGGGGCCAGGTCTACGAGCAGTACTTC
cdr3_aa: CASSGGQVYEQYF

clone_size: once
cdr3_length: 15
j_call: TRBJ2-1
d_call: NA
v_call: TRBV27
cdr3_nt: TGTGCCAGCAGTTTATTCCCCCTATCCTACAATGAGCAGTTCTTC
cdr3_aa: CASSLFPLSYNEQFF

clone_size: few
cdr3_length: 15
j_call: TRBJ2-5
d_call: TRBD2
v_call: TRBV11-2
cdr3_nt: TGTGCCAGCAGAACGGGGCGGGAGGGCCCTGAGACCCAGTACTTC
cdr3_aa: CASRTGREGPETQYF

clone_size: NA
cdr3_length: 10
j_call: TRBJ1-4
d_call: NA
v_call: TRBV5-3
cdr3_nt: TGTGCCAGACAGGAGGGAAAACTGTTTTTT
cdr3_aa: CARQEGKLFF

clone_size: NA
cdr3_length: 16
j_call: TRBJ2-3
d_call: TRBD2
v_call: TRBV4-1
cdr3_nt: TGCGCCAGCAGCCAAGATGAAGCGGGAGGGTCAGATACGCAGTATTTT
cdr3_aa: CASSQDEAGGSDTQYF

clone_size: NA
cdr3_length: 13
j_call: TRBJ1-1
d_call: NA
v_call: TRBV19
cdr3_nt: TGTGCCAGTAGTCAGGCGCGGAACACTGAAGCTTTCTTT
cdr3_aa: CASSQARNTEAFF

clone_size: NA
cdr3_length: 13
j_call: TRBJ1-5
d_call: NA
v_call: TRBV30
cdr3_nt: TGTGCCTGGAGTCTACAGCAGAATCGGCCCCAGCATTTT
cdr3_aa: CAWSLQQNRPQHF

clone_size: NA
cdr3_length: 16
j_call: TRBJ1-1
d_call: NA
v_call: TRBV6-6
cdr3_nt: TGTGCCAGCAGCCAACCCACGCACGGAGGGACCACTGAAGCTTTCTTT
cdr3_aa: CASSQPTHGGTTEAFF

clone_size: NA
cdr3_length: 15
j_call: TRBJ2-7
d_call: TRBD1
v_call: TRBV28
cdr3_nt: TGTGCCAGCAGCCTCAATCCGGACAGGAGATACGAGCAGTACTTC
cdr3_aa: CASSLNPDRRYEQYF

clone_size: NA
cdr3_length: 15
j_call: TRBJ2-5
d_call: TRBD2
v_call: TRBV5-5
cdr3_nt: TGTGCCAGCAGCATAGCGGGAGGGCCGATAGAGACCCAGTACTTC
cdr3_aa: CASSIAGGPIETQYF

clone_size: NA
cdr3_length: 16
j_call: TRBJ1-2
d_call: NA
v_call: TRBV7-8
cdr3_nt: TGTGCCAGCAGCCCCGGACTGAGGGATTTTAACTATGGCTACACCTTC
cdr3_aa: CASSPGLRDFNYGYTF

clone_size: NA
cdr3_length: 16
j_call: TRBJ2-6
d_call: TRBD1
v_call: TRBV11-3
cdr3_nt: TGTGCCAGCAGCCCGGGACAGGTCTCTGGGGCCAACGTCCTGACTTTC
cdr3_aa: CASSPGQVSGANVLTF

clone_size: NA
cdr3_length: 16
j_call: TRBJ2-5
d_call: TRBD2
v_call: TRBV5-1
cdr3_nt: TGCGCCAGCAGTCTTGGACTAGCGGGAGTCGGAGAGACCCAGTACTTC
cdr3_aa: CASSLGLAGVGETQYF

clone_size: few
cdr3_length: 14
j_call: TRBJ2-3
d_call: TRBD1
v_call: TRBV2
cdr3_nt: TGTGCCTCCCAGACAGGGATTAGCACAGATACGCAGTATTTT
cdr3_aa: CASQTGISTDTQYF

clone_size: few
cdr3_length: 14
j_call: TRBJ2-5
d_call: NA
v_call: TRBV28
cdr3_nt: TGTGCCAGCAGTAGCCGCGGGATCCAAGAGACCCAGTACTTC
cdr3_aa: CASSSRGIQETQYF

clone_size: NA
cdr3_length: 17
j_call: TRBJ2-1
d_call: TRBD2
v_call: TRBV30
cdr3_nt: TGTGCCTGGAGTGTACGTTGGGGGACTAGTCTACCCAATGAGCAGTTCTTC
cdr3_aa: CAWSVRWGTSLPNEQFF

clone_size: NA
cdr3_length: 13
j_call: TRBJ2-2
d_call: TRBD1
v_call: TRBV27
cdr3_nt: TGTGCCAGCAGGCAGGGGGTCACCGGGGAGCTGTTTTTT
cdr3_aa: CASRQGVTGELFF

clone_size: NA
cdr3_length: 14
j_call: TRBJ2-7
d_call: TRBD1
v_call: TRBV5-1
cdr3_nt: TGCGCCAGCAGCCTAACAGGGGACGGCTACGAGCAGTACTTC
cdr3_aa: CASSLTGDGYEQYF

clone_size: NA
cdr3_length: 15
j_call: TRBJ2-5
d_call: TRBD1
v_call: TRBV7-8
cdr3_nt: TGTGCCAGCAGCCCCCGGACAGGGAGACAAGAGACCCAGTACTTC
cdr3_aa: CASSPRTGRQETQYF

clone_size: NA
cdr3_length: 17
j_call: TRBJ2-7
d_call: TRBD1
v_call: TRBV2
cdr3_nt: TGTGCCAGCAGTTGGGACAGGGAGTCTAGCTCTGGCTACGAGCAGTACTTC
cdr3_aa: CASSWDRESSSGYEQYF

clone_size: NA
cdr3_length: 15
j_call: TRBJ2-7
d_call: NA
v_call: TRBV5-6
cdr3_nt: TGTGCCAGCAGCGACATCAGGGACTCCCCGGGCGAGCAGTACTTC
cdr3_aa: CASSDIRDSPGEQYF

clone_size: NA
cdr3_length: 14
j_call: TRBJ1-2
d_call: TRBD1
v_call: TRBV12-5
cdr3_nt: TGTGCTAGTGGTGGGCAGGGGGCGAGGTATGGCTACACCTTC
cdr3_aa: CASGGQGARYGYTF

clone_size: NA
cdr3_length: 15
j_call: TRBJ2-7
d_call: NA
v_call: TRBV11-2
cdr3_nt: TGTGCCAGCAGCTTAGGTCGGGGGTTGGTCTACGAGCAGTACTTC
cdr3_aa: CASSLGRGLVYEQYF

clone_size: NA
cdr3_length: 14
j_call: TRBJ2-1
d_call: NA
v_call: TRBV15
cdr3_nt: TGTGCCACCAGCGGCAGAACAGGGCAGAATGAGCAGTTCTTC
cdr3_aa: CATSGRTGQNEQFF

clone_size: NA
cdr3_length: 15
j_call: TRBJ2-1
d_call: NA
v_call: TRBV6-4
cdr3_nt: TGTGCCAGCAGCCCCGACCCTAGCTCCTACAATGAGCAGTTCTTC
cdr3_aa: CASSPDPSSYNEQFF

clone_size: NA
cdr3_length: 14
j_call: TRBJ2-3
d_call: TRBD2
v_call: TRBV30
cdr3_nt: TGTGCCTGGAGGGAGCGGGGTCGCACAGATACGCAGTATTTT
cdr3_aa: CAWRERGRTDTQYF

clone_size: NA
cdr3_length: 17
j_call: TRBJ1-4
d_call: TRBD1
v_call: TRBV19
cdr3_nt: TGTGCCAGTAGTATACGGGACAGGGGGCTACCCCGCGAAAAACTGTTTTTT
cdr3_aa: CASSIRDRGLPREKLFF

clone_size: NA
cdr3_length: 16
j_call: TRBJ2-2
d_call: NA
v_call: TRBV2
cdr3_nt: TGTGCCAGCAGTCGCTCTCCCTCCGGGAACACCGGGGAGCTGTTTTTT
cdr3_aa: CASSRSPSGNTGELFF

clone_size: NA
cdr3_length: 13
j_call: TRBJ2-3
d_call: NA
v_call: TRBV29-1
cdr3_nt: TGCAGCGTTGCCGGTATCGGCACAGATACGCAGTATTTT
cdr3_aa: CSVAGIGTDTQYF

clone_size: few
cdr3_length: 15
j_call: TRBJ1-2
d_call: TRBD1
v_call: TRBV6-5
cdr3_nt: TGTGCCAGCAGTTATCCAGGGGGCAGGGGCTATGGCTACACCTTC
cdr3_aa: CASSYPGGRGYGYTF

clone_size: NA
cdr3_length: 15
j_call: TRBJ2-1
d_call: TRBD2
v_call: TRBV9
cdr3_nt: TGTGCCAGCAGCGTAGGGACTAGCACCCCCCCTGAGCAGTTCTTC
cdr3_aa: CASSVGTSTPPEQFF

clone_size: NA
cdr3_length: 12
j_call: TRBJ2-5
d_call: TRBD1
v_call: TRBV5-4
cdr3_nt: TGTGCCAGCAGCTTGACAGGGGTGACCCAGTACTTC
cdr3_aa: CASSLTGVTQYF

clone_size: NA
cdr3_length: 14
j_call: TRBJ2-2
d_call: NA
v_call: TRBV28
cdr3_nt: TGTGCCAGCTTGCGGGGGCCCAATTCCGGGGAGCTGTTTTTT
cdr3_aa: CASLRGPNSGELFF

clone_size: NA
cdr3_length: 15
j_call: TRBJ2-2
d_call: TRBD1
v_call: TRBV9
cdr3_nt: TGTGCCAGCAGCTCGTGGGACAGAAACACCGGGGAGCTGTTTTTT
cdr3_aa: CASSSWDRNTGELFF

clone_size: NA
cdr3_length: 14
j_call: TRBJ2-5
d_call: NA
v_call: TRBV2
cdr3_nt: TGTGCCAGCAGTGAACGAGATTACTTAGAGACCCAGTACTTC
cdr3_aa: CASSERDYLETQYF

clone_size: NA
cdr3_length: 16
j_call: TRBJ2-5
d_call: NA
v_call: TRBV21-1
cdr3_nt: TGTGCCAGCAGCCCAAGGACACAGACGCCGGTGCAGACCCAGTACTTC
cdr3_aa: CASSPRTQTPVQTQYF

clone_size: NA
cdr3_length: 14
j_call: TRBJ2-2
d_call: NA
v_call: TRBV19
cdr3_nt: TGTGCCAGTAGTATGCAGGGATCCACCGGGGAGCTGTTTTTT
cdr3_aa: CASSMQGSTGELFF

clone_size: NA
cdr3_length: 16
j_call: TRBJ2-1
d_call: TRBD1
v_call: TRBV28
cdr3_nt: TGTGCCAGCAGTCCCCCGGACAGGAGCTCCTACAATGAGCAGTTCTTC
cdr3_aa: CASSPPDRSSYNEQFF

clone_size: once
cdr3_length: 10
j_call: TRBJ1-2
d_call: NA
v_call: TRBV20-1
cdr3_nt: TGCAGTGCTTTGCAGGGGGGCTACACCTTC
cdr3_aa: CSALQGGYTF

clone_size: NA
cdr3_length: 14
j_call: TRBJ1-1
d_call: NA
v_call: TRBV7-3
cdr3_nt: TGTGCCAGCAGCTTCGGACAGACGAACACTGAAGCTTTCTTT
cdr3_aa: CASSFGQTNTEAFF

clone_size: NA
cdr3_length: 14
j_call: TRBJ2-1
d_call: TRBD1
v_call: TRBV6-5
cdr3_nt: TGTGCCAGCAGACTCGGGACAGGGGATAATGAGCAGTTCTTC
cdr3_aa: CASRLGTGDNEQFF

clone_size: few
cdr3_length: 15
j_call: TRBJ2-2
d_call: NA
v_call: TRBV6-1
cdr3_nt: TGTGCCAGCAGTGTTTCGCGCCATCACACCGGGGAGCTGTTTTTT
cdr3_aa: CASSVSRHHTGELFF

clone_size: NA
cdr3_length: 14
j_call: TRBJ2-1
d_call: NA
v_call: TRBV2
cdr3_nt: TGTGCCAGCTCTTCGGGGATGTCCTACAATGAGCAGTTCTTC
cdr3_aa: CASSSGMSYNEQFF

clone_size: NA
cdr3_length: 17
j_call: TRBJ2-6
d_call: NA
v_call: TRBV5-1
cdr3_nt: TGCGCCAGCAGTGGAGACCTACAGGGTACTGGGGCCAACGTCCTGACTTTC
cdr3_aa: CASSGDLQGTGANVLTF

clone_size: NA
cdr3_length: 15
j_call: TRBJ2-7
d_call: TRBD1
v_call: TRBV6-1
cdr3_nt: TGTGCCAGCAGTCTACGGGACAGGGGGCTTAGGGAGCAGTACTTC
cdr3_aa: CASSLRDRGLREQYF

clone_size: NA
cdr3_length: 13
j_call: TRBJ2-1
d_call: NA
v_call: TRBV6-4
cdr3_nt: TGTGCCAGCAGTGAGGAAGGGGGGGATGAGCAGTTCTTC
cdr3_aa: CASSEEGGDEQFF

clone_size: NA
cdr3_length: 14
j_call: TRBJ1-3
d_call: NA
v_call: TRBV4-1
cdr3_nt: TGCGTCAGCAGCCAAGTTGGTCAGGGAAACACCATATATTTT
cdr3_aa: CVSSQVGQGNTIYF

clone_size: NA
cdr3_length: 15
j_call: TRBJ2-7
d_call: TRBD1
v_call: TRBV18
cdr3_nt: TGTGCCAGCTCACTTTTCGACAGGGGCGGTTACGAGCAGTACTTC
cdr3_aa: CASSLFDRGGYEQYF

clone_size: NA
cdr3_length: 14
j_call: TRBJ1-1
d_call: NA
v_call: TRBV5-1
cdr3_nt: TGCGCCAGCAGCTTGGCCAGCACAGCGGTTGAAGCTTTCTTT
cdr3_aa: CASSLASTAVEAFF

clone_size: few
cdr3_length: 20
j_call: TRBJ2-6
d_call: TRBD1
v_call: TRBV13
cdr3_nt: TGTGCCAGCAGCTCGAATTGGGCGGACAGGGGGCTCGACGGGGCCAACGTCCTGACTTTC
cdr3_aa: CASSSNWADRGLDGANVLTF

clone_size: NA
cdr3_length: 13
j_call: TRBJ1-4
d_call: NA
v_call: TRBV5-1
cdr3_nt: TGCGCCAGCAGCTTGTTAGGGGATGAAAAACTGTTTTTT
cdr3_aa: CASSLLGDEKLFF